These 16 T cell receptor beta chains originate from one sample sequenced in a study of blood T cell repertoires in COVID-19. The protocol was immunoSEQ multiplex PCR, while the TCRdb copy is restricted to in-frame clones and leaves out a portion. The sample records 150,000 to 200,000 clones, about four fifths being singletons. What was sequenced was peripheral blood. These receptors all come from a man aged 35-49 years who had recovered from COVID-19.

The chain employs TRBV6-1 and TRBJ1-1; tentative D call: TRBD1 (6 bases). The V gene lost 9 bases and the J gene lost 0 bases, with 20 bases spanning the gap. Germline V lookup: CDR1 MNHNS, CDR2 SASEGT. This CDR3 spans 16 amino acids. The CDR3 nucleotides are TGTGCCAGTAGAGAAATTCGGGACACTATGAACACTGAAGCTTTCTTT. Amino acid sequence: CASREIRDTMNTEAFF.

This chain joins TRBV19 and TRBJ2-3; TRBD1 is a possible D gene (6 bases). Trimming stripped 0 bases from V and 1 base from J, with 11 bases between. CDR3 size: 16 residues. Germline assignment: CDR1 LNHDA and CDR2 SQIVND (reference sequence). The CDR3 loop is CASSIEAGARTDTQYF. The CDR3 DNA is TGTGCCAGTAGTATAGAGGCAGGGGCCCGCACAGATACGCAGTATTTT. The full variable domain, completed using reference TRBV19 and TRBJ2-3, is DGGITQSPKYLFRKEGQNVTLSCEQNLNHDAMYWYRQDPGQGLRLIYYSQIVNDFQKGDIAEGYSVSREKKESFPLTVTSAQKNPTAFYLCASSIEAGARTDTQYFGPGTRLTVL.

The V gene is TRBV9, the J gene TRBJ2-2; possible D gene TRBD2, 5 bases. The CDR3 totals 13 residues. The V and J ends lost 9 bases and 2 bases respectively, with 11 bases between them. In germline, CDR1 is SGDLS, CDR2 YYNGEE. DNA for the CDR3: TGTGCCACTCAGGACTCCAACACCGGGGAGCTGTTTTTT. This sequence encodes CATQDSNTGELFF.

J is TRBJ2-7 and V is TRBV7-2; 8 nucleotides match TRBD2. Germline V gene sequence: CDR1 SGHTA, CDR2 FQGNSA. Trimming cost V 1 base and J 0 bases; bases outside gene matches: 5. This CDR3 region has 16 residues. The CDR3, as DNA: TGTGCCAGCAGCTTAGGTCCCGGGGGGGGCTCCTACGAGCAGTACTTC. Protein: CASSLGPGGGSYEQYF.

The chain has TRBV7-9 and TRBJ2-5, with 7 bases matching TRBD1. With 4 bases clipped from V and 5 bases from J, the junction kept 10 bases outside the gene matches. Germline V gene data show CDR1 as SEHNR and CDR2 as FQNEAQ (reference sequence). The CDR3 runs to 15 residues. CDR3 nucleotide sequence: TGTGCCAGCAGCTCGGGACAGACGGGCGCGGAGACCCAGTACTTC. It encodes CASSSGQTGAETQYF.

This chain links TRBV30 with TRBJ1-6; TRBD1 aligns across 7 bases. This CDR3 has 14 residues. V dropped 8 bases and J dropped 8; count of bases not matched to a gene: 12. Germline V gives CDR1 GTSNPN, CDR2 SVGIG (reference sequence). CDR3 sequence (DNA): TGTGCCGGCAGACAGGGAAGCTCATATTCACCCCTCCACTTT. Amino acids: CAGRQGSSYSPLHF.

This clone was detected only a few times. This chain joins TRBV11-2 and TRBJ2-1, with D unresolved. The CDR3 totals 15 residues. Deletions cut 2 bases from V and 5 bases from J, with 13 bases between. Germline-derived CDR1 and CDR2 are SGHAT and FQNNGV. The CDR3 spells CASSLWQIPDNEQFF. CDR3 sequence (DNA): TGTGCCAGCAGCTTATGGCAGATCCCTGACAATGAGCAGTTCTTC.

The genes are TRBV19 and TRBJ1-5; D unclear. Trimming stripped 9 bases from V and 5 bases from J, with 17 bases between. CDR1 and CDR2 from the germline V gene are LNHDA and SQIVND (reference sequence). The CDR3 consists of 14 residues. The CDR3 protein is CASALGVGYQPQHF. The CDR3 DNA reads as TGTGCCAGCGCCCTGGGAGTGGGCTATCAGCCCCAGCATTTT. Supplemented by reference TRBV19 and TRBJ1-5, the full variable domain reads DGGITQSPKYLFRKEGQNVTLSCEQNLNHDAMYWYRQDPGQGLRLIYYSQIVNDFQKGDIAEGYSVSREKKESFPLTVTSAQKNPTAFYLCASALGVGYQPQHFGDGTRLSIL.

This chain joins TRBV11-3 and TRBJ1-5, with TRBD1 as a possible D gene (6 bases). Per germline, CDR1 SGHNT and CDR2 YENEEA. The V gene lost 1 base and the J gene lost 3 bases, with 19 bases spanning the gap. The CDR3 runs 18 residues. The CDR3, as DNA: TGTGCCAGCAGCTTAGTTCACTCCAGGACAGTCCCCAATCAGCCCCAGCATTTT. This translates into CASSLVHSRTVPNQPQHF. The full variable domain, completed using reference TRBV11-3 and TRBJ1-5, is EAGVVQSPRYKIIEKKQPVAFWCNPISGHNTLYWYLQNLGQGPELLIRYENEEAVDDSQLPKDRFSAERLKGVDSTLKIQPAELGDSAVYLCASSLVHSRTVPNQPQHFGDGTRLSIL.

This clone has just one count. The chain employs TRBV3-1 (or the pseudogene TRBV3-2) and TRBJ1-5; 8 bases line up with TRBD1. The germline CDR1 and CDR2 sequences are LGHDT and YNNKEL (reference sequence). This CDR3 is 15 amino acids long. Unmatched junction bases numbered 6, after V lost 5 bases and J lost 3 bases. The CDR3 nucleotides read TGTGCCAGCAGCTCCGGACAGGGCCCCAATCAGCCCCAGCATTTT. This sequence encodes CASSSGQGPNQPQHF.

This clone has a single count. The sample holds other DNA sequences that translate to the same CDR3. The V and J genes are TRBV30 and TRBJ1-1, with D possibly TRBD1 on 5 matching bases. The CDR3 totals 13 residues. V dropped 0 bases and J dropped 5 bases, with 10 bases sitting between them. Germline V gene sequence: CDR1 GTSNPN, CDR2 SVGIG (reference sequence). CDR3 sequence reads: CAWSVGGNTEAFF. DNA for the CDR3: TGTGCCTGGAGTGTGGGGGGTAATACTGAAGCTTTCTTT. Supplemented by reference TRBV30 and TRBJ1-1, the full variable domain reads SQTIHQWPATLVQPVGSPLSLECTVEGTSNPNLYWYRQAAGRGLQLLFYSVGIGQISSEVPQNLSASRPQDRQFILSSKKLLLSDSGFYLCAWSVGGNTEAFFGQGTRLTVV.

This rearrangement joins TRBV7-8 to TRBJ2-3, with 14 bases aligning to TRBD2. Germline V gene sequence: CDR1 SGHVS, CDR2 FQNEAQ. The J segment lost 2 bases and the V segment lost 5 bases, leaving 6 bases of the junction unmatched. The CDR3 covers 17 residues. In nucleotides, the CDR3 is TGTGCCAGCAGCCGGGGACTAGCGGGGGTTTACACAGATACGCAGTATTTT. Its protein product is CASSRGLAGVYTDTQYF. The entire variable domain, with the rest obtained from reference TRBV7-8 and TRBJ2-3, is as follows: GAGVSQSPRYKVAKRGQDVALRCDPISGHVSLFWYQQALGQGPEFLTYFQNEAQLDKSGLPSDRFFAERPEGSVSTLKIQRTQQEDSAVYLCASSRGLAGVYTDTQYFGPGTRLTVL.

The chain uses TRBV12-3 or TRBV12-4 and TRBJ2-7; D call uncertain. V lost 3 bases, J lost 3 bases, and 9 bases lay in between. This CDR3 has 13 residues. CDR3 in DNA: TGTGCCAGCAGTTTCTTTCTCCGCTACGAGCAGTACTTC. This sequence encodes CASSFFLRYEQYF.

This rearrangement joins TRBV19 to TRBJ1-4; 9 bases fit TRBD1. From germline, CDR1 is LNHDA and CDR2 SQIVND (reference sequence). The CDR3 has 16 residues. V trimming: 5 bases; J trimming: 6 bases; junction bases outside the gene matches: 10. In DNA, the CDR3 is TGTGCCAGTAGTCTTGACACAGGGGGCGGTTATGAAAAACTGTTTTTT. Translated, it gives CASSLDTGGGYEKLFF.

This clone was seen just once. The chain is built from TRBV4-3 and TRBJ2-3; 11 nucleotides align to TRBD2. In germline, CDR1 is LGHNA, CDR2 YSLEER. The CDR3 loop spans 16 amino acids. The ends lost 0 bases at V and 6 bases at J; junction bases unmatched: 5. The CDR3 DNA is TGCGCCAGCAGCCAAGATTTACTAGCGGGAGTGGATACGCAGTATTTT. Amino acids: CASSQDLLAGVDTQYF.

The chain employs TRBV7-9 and TRBJ2-3; tentative D call: TRBD1 (6 bases). The CDR3 sequence is 15 residues long. Germline V gives CDR1 SEHNR, CDR2 FQNEAQ (reference sequence). The ends were cut back, 4 bases at V and 4 bases at J, with 15 bases in the middle. CDR3: CASSSSTGIADTQYF. CDR3 DNA sequence: TGTGCCAGCAGCTCCTCAACAGGGATTGCAGATACGCAGTATTTT.